The next 16 T cell receptor beta chains were all read from a single sample in a study of blood T cell repertoires in COVID-19. The method was immunoSEQ multiplex PCR; TCRdb's version includes in-frame clones alone and lacks a portion of them. The sample consists of about 140,000 clones, approximately 90% of them appearing once. Material for sequencing was peripheral blood. These receptor sequences come from an elderly woman with acute or convalescent COVID-19.

DNA for the CDR3: TGTGCCAGCTCACCTAATCAGGGGGATCAGTATGGCTACACCTTC. Translating gives CASSPNQGDQYGYTF. The chain uses TRBV18 and TRBJ1-2, with TRBD1 matching over 7 bases. The germline CDR1 and CDR2 sequences are KGHSH and LQKENI. Losses at the gene ends were 3 bases for V and 5 bases for J; bases not matched to a gene: 9. The CDR3 contains 15 residues.

This chain links TRBV7-2 with TRBJ1-2; a weak D match, TRBD1 (5 bases). Trimming removed 5 bases at V and 0 bases at J, with 13 bases between. Germline loops: CDR1 SGHTA, CDR2 FQGNSA. There are 15 residues in the CDR3. The CDR3 DNA follows: TGTGCCAGCAGCCCCGACGGGGGAGCTAACTATGGCTACACCTTC. It is translated as CASSPDGGANYGYTF.

This CDR3 is CASSAYTGVGNTIYF. The CDR3 DNA follows: TGTGCCAGCAGCGCCTACACAGGGGTAGGAAACACCATATATTTT. The chain has TRBV9 and TRBJ1-3, with 7 bases matching TRBD1. CDR1 and CDR2 (germline): SGDLS, YYNGEE. V lost 3 bases and J lost 4; bases outside the gene matches: 7. This CDR3 spans 15 amino acids. Based on the CDR3 plus reference TRBV9 and TRBJ1-3, the full variable domain is DSGVTQTPKHLITATGQRVTLRCSPRSGDLSVYWYQQSLDQGLQFLIQYYNGEERAKGNILERFSAQQFPDLHSELNLSSLELGDSALYFCASSAYTGVGNTIYFGEGSWLTVV.

This rearrangement joins TRBV9 to TRBJ1-1, with no clear D. CDR3 length: 14 amino acids. Trimming shortened V by 3 bases and J by 0 bases, and 9 bases separated the two germline ends. The germline gives CDR1 SGDLS, CDR2 YYNGEE. The CDR3, as DNA: TGTGCCAGCAGCGAGACGGGATTGAACACTGAAGCTTTCTTT. It codes for CASSETGLNTEAFF.

In this sample, this clone turned up a few times. The chain recombines TRBV6-5 with TRBJ1-1; D might be TRBD1 (6 bases). The CDR3 extends over 13 amino acids. Germline loops: CDR1 MNHEY, CDR2 SVGAGI. Between the trimmed V and J ends, which lost 5 bases and 11 bases, there was a span of 18 bases. DNA of the CDR3: TGTGCCAGCAGTCCCCCACAGGGTCTATGGGCTTTCTTT. Translated, it gives CASSPPQGLWAFF.

Turning to this clone: Different DNA sequences within this sample yield the same CDR3. The rearrangement joins TRBV7-2 to TRBJ2-2; 7 bases fit TRBD1. The germline gives CDR1 SGHTA, CDR2 FQGNSA. The CDR3 is 14 residues long. Trimming cost V 4 bases and J 4 bases; bases outside gene matches: 3. CDR3 loop: CASSYRTGTGELFF. CDR3 nucleotides: TGTGCCAGCAGCTACCGGACAGGCACCGGGGAGCTGTTTTTT.

The chain uses TRBV10-3 and TRBJ1-3; the D gene is possibly TRBD1 (5 bases). CDR3 length equals 13 residues. With 7 bases removed from V and 3 bases from J, the gap between germline ends came to 10 bases. Germline assignment: CDR1 ENHRY and CDR2 SYGVKD. CDR3 amino acids: CAITGGDGNTIYF. Written as DNA, the CDR3 is TGTGCCATCACGGGGGGAGATGGAAACACCATATATTTT.

The rearrangement joins TRBV7-9 to TRBJ2-7; TRBD2 matches 7 bases. Germline V lookup: CDR1 SEHNR, CDR2 FQNEAQ (reference sequence). With 5 bases clipped from V and 3 bases from J, the junction kept 16 bases outside the gene matches. The CDR3 covers 17 residues. CDR3 sequence reads: CASSPRTSGVGVYEQYF. The CDR3 DNA reads as TGTGCCAGCAGCCCCCGGACTAGTGGGGTTGGGGTCTACGAGCAGTACTTC.

The V and J genes are TRBV19 and TRBJ1-5, with D tentatively TRBD1 (6 bases). V dropped 10 bases and J dropped 7 bases, with 17 bases sitting between them. Germline V gives CDR1 LNHDA, CDR2 SQIVND (reference sequence). The CDR3 totals 13 residues. DNA for the CDR3: TGTGCCACCGAAAGGGGGGGTGGCCAGCCCCAGCATTTT. Translation gives CATERGGGQPQHF.

The CDR3 region has the DNA TGTGCCAGCAGCTTAACGGGCGGGCCCAACGAGCAGTTCTTC. It is translated as CASSLTGGPNEQFF. The chain is built from TRBV7-3 and TRBJ2-1, with D possibly matching TRBD2 (5 bases). There are 14 residues in the CDR3. The V and J ends lost 0 bases and 10 bases respectively, with 13 bases between them. Germline V gene lookup returns CDR1 SGHTA and CDR2 FQGTGA.

The CDR3: CASRKTGKIYGYTF. For the CDR3, the DNA is TGTGCCAGCAGAAAGACAGGGAAGATCTATGGCTACACCTTC. The chain is built from TRBV6-5 and TRBJ1-2, with TRBD1 matching over 7 bases. Germline values: CDR1 MNHEY, CDR2 SVGAGI. CDR3 size: 14 residues. The V segment lost 6 bases and the J segment 4 bases; nucleotides outside the gene matches: 8.

This rearrangement joins TRBV7-9 to TRBJ2-7; D not resolved. Germline V gene lookup returns CDR1 SEHNR and CDR2 FQNEAQ (reference sequence). There are 11 residues in the CDR3. Trimming removed 3 bases from V and 7 bases from J, with 7 bases in between. CDR3 amino acids: CASSFGWEQYF. For the CDR3, the DNA is TGTGCCAGCAGCTTTGGCTGGGAGCAGTACTTC.

This sequence joins TRBV11-3 and TRBJ1-1; D may be TRBD1 (6 bases). V was shortened by 4 bases and J by 5 bases, with 17 bases between the two germline ends. The CDR3 has 15 amino acids. The V gene's germline CDR1 is SGHNT and CDR2 YENEEA. As DNA, the CDR3 is TGTGCCAGCAGCTCTGGCACAGGGCGAAGTACTGAAGCTTTCTTT. Its protein is CASSSGTGRSTEAFF.

CDR3 sequence reads: CASSQEWGEGSPLHF. CDR3 bases: TGTGCCAGCAGCCAAGAGTGGGGGGAGGGTTCACCCCTCCACTTT. The V and J genes are TRBV3-1 (or the pseudogene TRBV3-2) and TRBJ1-6, with a tentative D call TRBD1 (5 bases). The ends were cut back, 0 bases at V and 9 bases at J, with 12 bases in the middle. Germline assignment: CDR1 LGHDT and CDR2 YNNKEL (reference sequence). The CDR3 has 15 residues.

V usage is TRBV30 and J usage is TRBJ2-1; tentatively, D is TRBD1 (6 bases). Germline V gene data show CDR1 as GTSNPN and CDR2 as SVGIG (reference sequence). V was trimmed by 2 bases and J by 13 bases, leaving 18 bases between them. This CDR3 has 13 residues. This CDR3 is CAWSKVSTGKQFF. CDR3 coding DNA: TGTGCCTGGAGTAAAGTAAGTACAGGGAAACAGTTCTTC.

The chain is built from TRBV18 and TRBJ2-1; D is uncertain. V gave up 1 base and J gave up 1 base, with 8 bases separating them. From germline, CDR1 is KGHSH and CDR2 LQKENI. The CDR3 length is 15 residues. The CDR3 region has the DNA TGTGCCAGCTCACCACTGGCTGATTCCTACAATGAGCAGTTCTTC. This sequence encodes CASSPLADSYNEQFF.